The T cell receptor (beta chain) described here comes from a study of blood T cell repertoires in COVID-19. Background on the study: The United States, Italy and Spain were the sources of the acute and convalescent COVID-19 samples.

In the original analysis: By means of reference gene primer amplification, nucleated cell counts were estimated. Clones were sequenced by immunoSEQ multiplex PCR, and TCRdb holds only the in-frame ones, with some missing. V and J calls plus clone size are reproduced from that table; the DNA served to infer D and trimming. The sample carries about 220,000 clones, roughly 82% recorded once. This CDR3 is built from 12 residues. In germline, CDR1 is LNHDA, CDR2 SQIVND (reference sequence). Trimming stripped 7 bases from V and 10 bases from J, with 14 bases between. The TCR comes from a woman aged 70 to 79 with acute or convalescent COVID-19. Sequenced material: peripheral blood. The V gene is TRBV19, the J gene TRBJ1-5; D unresolved. The CDR3, as DNA: TGTGCCAGTAAATTCCCGGGAGGACCCCAGCATTTT. Amino acid sequence: CASKFPGGPQHF.